These 10 T cell receptor beta chains share one sample of origin, sequenced in a study of T cell repertoires in cytomegalovirus infection. TCRdb called the reads again in MiXCR, with one record for every CDR3 protein. The table records about 400,000 distinct CDR3 sequences, approximately 30% of them present only once. No antigen has been identified for these receptors. Sequenced here: cultured PBMCs, sampled from culture after CMV antigen stimulation. All receptors come from a human donor in good health (CMV status not recorded). Some clones in this sample may be carry-over from other donors' samples.

V is TRBV5-1 and J is TRBJ2-3, with 7 bases aligning to TRBD2. With V trimmed by 3 bases and J by 3 bases, 10 bases remained unmatched. Germline V lookup: CDR1 SGHRS, CDR2 YFSETQ. This CDR3 spans 16 amino acids. CDR3 DNA: TGCGCCAGCAGCTCCCTCGGCGGCGGGAGTACAGATACGCAGTATTTT. Amino acids: CASSSLGGGSTDTQYF.

This clonotype has more than one count but fewer than ten. The gene calls are TRBV7-6 and TRBJ2-5; perhaps TRBD2 as D (5 bases). Deletions cut 5 bases from V and 3 bases from J, with 22 bases between. There are 17 residues in the CDR3. CDR1 is SGHVS and CDR2 is FNYEAQ in the germline V gene. The CDR3 DNA sequence: TGTGCCAGCAGCGACCCTTACCGGGAAGGCCTTAAAGAGACCCAGTACTTC. Amino acids: CASSDPYREGLKETQYF.

The chain is built from TRBV23-1 and TRBJ2-7; 7 bases map to TRBD1. TRBV23-1 is filed as an ORF, its function uncertain. The CDR3 spans 18 residues. V was pared by 0 bases and J by 6 bases, with 17 bases of the junction left unmatched. CDR3 in amino acids: CASSQSEQGISIVGEQYV. The CDR3 nucleotides are TGCGCCAGCAGTCAATCGGAACAGGGGATATCGATTGTGGGCGAGCAGTACGTC.

This clonotype has a count of ten or more. The genes are TRBV7-8 and TRBJ1-3; 10 bases agree with TRBD1. V was pared by 4 bases and J by 4 bases, with 10 bases of the junction left unmatched. The CDR3 is made up of 17 amino acids. The V gene's germline CDR1 is SGHVS and CDR2 FQNEAQ. The CDR3 DNA reads TGTGCCAGCAGCTCGTATCTGCGACAGGGGGCGGGAAACACCATATATTTT. Protein: CASSSYLRQGAGNTIYF.

The chain links TRBV12-3 or TRBV12-4 to TRBJ2-7; 9 positions match TRBD1. The length of the CDR3 is 14 residues. Unmatched junction bases numbered 8, after V lost 7 bases and J lost 4 bases. CDR3 sequence (DNA): TGTGCCAGCAACGACAGGGGGAAACAGTACGAGCAGTACTTC. The encoded protein is CASNDRGKQYEQYF.

This chain joins TRBV6-6 and TRBJ2-4; D is perhaps TRBD2 (6 bases). Trimming took 10 bases from V and 1 from J, leaving 14 bases between them. The CDR3 is made up of 14 amino acids. CDR1 is MNHNY and CDR2 is SVGAGI in the germline V gene (reference sequence). CDR3 DNA sequence: TGTGCCACCCGGCGGCGGGACGCCAAAAACATTCAGTACTTC. Translation: CATRRRDAKNIQYF.

This clonotype showed up many times. The gene calls are TRBV7-8 and TRBJ1-1; 7 bases are a match to TRBD1. J lost 3 bases, V lost 2 bases, and 9 bases had no gene match. Germline assignment: CDR1 SGHVS and CDR2 FQNEAQ. The CDR3 runs to 16 residues. CDR3 in amino acids: CASSLSGRQGDTEAFF. CDR3 DNA sequence: TGTGCCAGCAGCTTATCGGGTCGTCAGGGGGACACTGAAGCTTTCTTT.

This clonotype has just a few counts. The genes are TRBV14 and TRBJ2-5; D remains unclear. The CDR3 is 14 residues long. Between the trimmed V and J ends, which lost 4 bases and 1 base, there was a span of 10 bases. CDR1 SGHDN and CDR2 FVKESK come from the germline V gene. This CDR3 is CASSREYSQETQYF. For the CDR3, the DNA is TGTGCCAGCAGCCGGGAATATTCCCAAGAGACCCAGTACTTC. Together with reference TRBV14 and TRBJ2-5, the CDR3 gives the full variable domain: EAGVTQFPSHSVIEKGQTVTLRCDPISGHDNLYWYRRVMGKEIKFLLHFVKESKQDESGMPNNRFLAERTGGTYSTLKVQPAELEDSGVYFCASSREYSQETQYFGPGTRLLVL.

The chain uses TRBV15 and TRBJ2-7; perhaps TRBD2 as D (5 bases). CDR3 size: 17 residues. With 4 bases removed from V and 0 bases from J, the gap between germline ends came to 19 bases. Germline V lookup: CDR1 LNHNV, CDR2 YYDKDF (reference sequence). As DNA, the CDR3 is TGTGCCACCAGCACGAGCGGCTTAATGGCTAGCTCCTACGAGCAGTACTTC. Protein sequence: CATSTSGLMASSYEQYF.

This clonotype has just a few counts. The chain combines TRBV7-8 with TRBJ1-1; D perhaps matches TRBD1 (6 bases). This CDR3 region has 17 residues. The V end lost 1 base, the J end lost 2 bases, and 17 bases lay between the germline ends. The germline V gene has CDR1 SGHVS and CDR2 FQNEAQ. CDR3 bases: TGTGCCAGCAGCTTAGGGGGGCACAGCCAGTCTAACACTGAAGCTTTCTTT. This encodes CASSLGGHSQSNTEAFF.